This T cell receptor beta chain was recorded in a study of blood T cell repertoires in COVID-19. Study-level background: Samples representing acute and convalescent COVID-19 were sourced from the United States, Italy and Spain. PBMCs, B-cell-depleted T cells, or T cells were the source of the cDNA or gDNA that made up the material.

Original handling: Nucleated cell counts were estimated from reference gene primer amplification. Profiling relied on immunoSEQ multiplex PCR, and the TCRdb table lists in-frame clones only, not all of them. V, J and clone size reflect that table, while D and trimming were determined from the DNA. The data show about 260,000 clones, approximately 81% seen once. In its sample, this clone was seen a few times. V gave up 4 bases and J gave up 1 base, with 7 bases separating them. There are 14 residues in the CDR3. The germline V gene has CDR1 LGHDT and CDR2 YNNKEL (reference sequence). The origin of this receptor is a man in his fifties or sixties with acute or convalescent COVID-19. The rearrangement links TRBV3-1 (or the pseudogene TRBV3-2) to TRBJ2-2, with D unresolved. The material sequenced was peripheral blood. CDR3 sequence reads: CASSRALNTGELFF. CDR3 nucleotides: TGTGCCAGCAGCCGGGCACTGAACACCGGGGAGCTGTTTTTT.